This passage covers 4 T cell receptor beta chains from one sample sequenced in a study of T-cell reconstitution after alpha-beta-depleted transplantation in children. Molecular barcoding with unique molecular identifiers was used for the TCRbeta library. TCRdb fed the PCR reads into MiXCR, producing one record per CDR3 protein. This sample carries about 500,000 distinct CDR3 sequences, about 31% of them seen once, and the ten largest clones take around 2.4%. The sequences come from PBMCs from the stem cell graft donor, collected from the stem cell graft. These receptors all stem from a human donor who donated a stem cell graft to a child with aplastic anemia.

The J gene is TRBJ2-3, the V gene TRBV11-1; D unclear. CDR1 is SGHAT and CDR2 is FQDESV in the germline V gene (reference sequence). CDR3 length: 13 amino acids. V was pared by 3 bases and J by 6 bases, with 10 bases between. The CDR3 protein is CASSFPSGDTQYF. For the CDR3, the DNA is TGTGCCAGCAGCTTCCCCTCCGGGGATACGCAGTATTTT.

The chain recombines TRBV5-1 with TRBJ2-7; 10 positions agree with TRBD1. V lost 4 bases, J lost 1 base, and 8 bases stayed unmatched. This CDR3 is built from 16 residues. CDR1 and CDR2 (germline): SGHRS, YFSETQ. As DNA, the CDR3 is TGCGCCAGCAGCACGCCCGGACAGGGGGTGTCCTACGAGCAGTACTTC. Translating gives CASSTPGQGVSYEQYF.

This clonotype was seen a few times. The chain is built from TRBV12-3 or TRBV12-4 and TRBJ2-3; 10 nucleotides align to TRBD2. The junction had 3 bases not matched to a gene; V was cut back by 6 bases and J by 0 bases. The CDR3 contains 15 residues. The CDR3 DNA sequence: TGTGCCAGCAGAATGACTAGCGGGAGCACAGATACGCAGTATTTT. This sequence encodes CASRMTSGSTDTQYF.

This clonotype was seen a handful of times. The rearrangement joins TRBV5-1 to TRBJ2-1, with TRBD2 identical over 8 bases. J lost 7 bases, V lost 5 bases, and 11 bases had no gene match. The length of the CDR3 is 15 residues. The germline V gene encodes CDR1 SGHRS and CDR2 YFSETQ. CDR3 sequence (DNA): TGCGCCAGCAGACTGGGGCTAGCGGGCGCAAATGAGCAGTTCTTC. It encodes CASRLGLAGANEQFF.